This is a list of T cell receptor beta chains from one sample in a study of OX40 agonist ivuxolimab in advanced cancers. Produced via immunoSEQ multiplex PCR; TCRdb's table is partial and in-frame only. The sample carries tens of thousands of clones, about 80% recorded once. Sequenced here: CD4+ or CD8+ T cells sorted from blood, sampled in a trial of the OX40 agonist ivuxolimab. Receptors were obtained from an adult with an advanced solid tumor such as melanoma, head and neck, liver or kidney cancer. The CDR3 runs from the conserved cysteine through the conserved F or W. D genes are given only for firm matches. Clone size is not always given. Where it is, it says once, few, many or a class for expanded clones.

j_call: TRBJ1-6; clone_size: .; v_call: TRBV28; d_call: .; cdr3_aa: CASTPGVGSPLHF; cdr3_nt: TGTGCCAGCACCCCAGGGGTGGGGTCACCCCTCCACTTT
j_call: TRBJ2-7; clone_size: .; v_call: TRBV28; d_call: .; cdr3_aa: CASSRPTGYYEQYF; cdr3_nt: TGTGCCAGCAGTCGACCGACAGGCTACTACGAGCAGTACTTC
j_call: TRBJ1-2; clone_size: many; v_call: TRBV6-5; d_call: .; cdr3_aa: CASSRPGVNYGYTF; cdr3_nt: TGTGCCAGCAGCCGTCCTGGGGTTAACTATGGCTACACCTTC
j_call: TRBJ2-3; clone_size: .; v_call: TRBV18; d_call: TRBD1; cdr3_aa: CASSPGQGNTDTQYF; cdr3_nt: TGTGCCAGCTCTCCGGGACAGGGGAATACAGATACGCAGTATTTT
j_call: TRBJ2-3; clone_size: once; v_call: TRBV5-1; d_call: .; cdr3_aa: CASSLVAGGGADTQYF; cdr3_nt: TGCGCCAGCAGCTTGGTAGCCGGTGGCGGGGCAGATACGCAGTATTTT
j_call: TRBJ2-7; clone_size: .; v_call: TRBV19; d_call: TRBD1; cdr3_aa: CASSTGGAYEQYF; cdr3_nt: TGTGCCAGTAGTACAGGGGGCGCATACGAGCAGTACTTC
j_call: TRBJ1-2; clone_size: .; v_call: TRBV29-1; d_call: .; cdr3_aa: CSVDLGAGRLYGYTF; cdr3_nt: TGCAGCGTCGACCTAGGGGCAGGGCGACTCTATGGCTACACCTTC
j_call: TRBJ2-5; clone_size: .; v_call: TRBV5-4; d_call: .; cdr3_aa: CASSLGLGAETQYF; cdr3_nt: TGTGCCAGCAGCTTGGGCCTGGGAGCCGAGACCCAGTACTTC
j_call: TRBJ2-3; clone_size: .; v_call: TRBV4-3; d_call: .; cdr3_aa: CASSQGGSYTDTQYF; cdr3_nt: TGCGCCAGCAGCCAAGGAGGCAGCTACACAGATACGCAGTATTTT
j_call: TRBJ1-1; clone_size: .; v_call: TRBV19; d_call: TRBD1; cdr3_aa: CASSSNVLQGAGAFF; cdr3_nt: TGTGCCAGTAGTTCCAACGTCTTACAGGGGGCCGGGGCTTTCTTT
j_call: TRBJ1-1; clone_size: .; v_call: TRBV28; d_call: .; cdr3_aa: CASSLSVTEAFF; cdr3_nt: TGTGCCAGCAGTTTATCCGTGACTGAAGCTTTCTTT
j_call: TRBJ2-2; clone_size: .; v_call: TRBV5-8; d_call: TRBD1; cdr3_aa: CASSLETGFSGELFF; cdr3_nt: TGTGCCAGCAGCTTGGAGACAGGGTTTTCCGGGGAGCTGTTTTTT
j_call: TRBJ1-2; clone_size: .; v_call: TRBV23-1; d_call: .; cdr3_aa: CASSQSAAAITILGYTF; cdr3_nt: TGCGCCAGCAGTCAATCGGCGGCAGCCATTACTATTCTGGGCTACACCTTC
j_call: TRBJ2-7; clone_size: once; v_call: TRBV6-1; d_call: TRBD1; cdr3_aa: CASSETQGEYYEQYF; cdr3_nt: TGTGCCAGCAGTGAAACACAGGGGGAATACTACGAGCAGTACTTC
j_call: TRBJ2-5; clone_size: .; v_call: TRBV28; d_call: .; cdr3_aa: CASSLPRETQYF; cdr3_nt: TGTGCCAGCAGTTTACCAAGGGAGACCCAGTACTTC
j_call: TRBJ1-6; clone_size: .; v_call: TRBV7-9; d_call: TRBD1; cdr3_aa: CASSFSGTANSPLHF; cdr3_nt: TGTGCCAGCAGCTTTTCCGGGACAGCTAATTCACCCCTCCACTTT
j_call: TRBJ1-2; clone_size: .; v_call: TRBV10-3; d_call: .; cdr3_aa: CAIRKALQGGNYGYTF; cdr3_nt: TGTGCCATCAGGAAGGCTCTACAGGGCGGCAACTATGGCTACACCTTC
j_call: TRBJ1-4; clone_size: .; v_call: TRBV5-4; d_call: .; cdr3_aa: CASSLEGSWEKLFF; cdr3_nt: TGTGCCAGCAGCTTGGAGGGCAGTTGGGAAAAACTGTTTTTT
j_call: TRBJ1-4; clone_size: .; v_call: TRBV5-5; d_call: .; cdr3_aa: CASSGSSATNEKLFF; cdr3_nt: TGTGCCAGCAGCGGGTCATCTGCAACTAATGAAAAACTGTTTTTT
j_call: TRBJ1-4; clone_size: .; v_call: TRBV7-2; d_call: .; cdr3_aa: CASRTGTGNEKLFF; cdr3_nt: TGTGCCAGCAGGACCGGGACGGGTAATGAAAAACTGTTTTTT
j_call: TRBJ1-1; clone_size: .; v_call: TRBV6-1; d_call: .; cdr3_aa: CASTSPVPPAEAFF; cdr3_nt: TGTGCCAGCACGTCCCCCGTCCCGCCTGCTGAAGCTTTCTTT
j_call: TRBJ1-4; clone_size: .; v_call: TRBV18; d_call: TRBD1; cdr3_aa: CASSPDRQGGNEKLFF; cdr3_nt: TGTGCCAGCTCACCAGATAGACAGGGCGGTAATGAAAAACTGTTTTTT
j_call: TRBJ2-2; clone_size: .; v_call: TRBV7-9; d_call: .; cdr3_aa: CASSLVNSNTGELFF; cdr3_nt: TGTGCCAGCAGCTTAGTAAACAGTAACACCGGGGAGCTGTTTTTT
j_call: TRBJ1-1; clone_size: .; v_call: TRBV6-5; d_call: .; cdr3_aa: CASSFGINRNTEAFF; cdr3_nt: TGTGCCAGCAGTTTTGGAATAAACCGGAACACTGAAGCTTTCTTT
j_call: TRBJ1-5; clone_size: .; v_call: TRBV6-1; d_call: .; cdr3_aa: CASKEQSQPQHF; cdr3_nt: TGTGCCAGCAAGGAACAGTCTCAGCCCCAGCATTTT
j_call: TRBJ2-7; clone_size: .; v_call: TRBV7-3; d_call: .; cdr3_aa: CASSLLRDGEQYF; cdr3_nt: TGTGCCAGCAGCTTACTTCGAGACGGAGAGCAGTACTTC
j_call: TRBJ2-5; clone_size: .; v_call: TRBV7-7; d_call: .; cdr3_aa: CASSLGSGNLQETQYF; cdr3_nt: TGTGCTAGCAGCTTAGGCAGCGGCAATTTGCAAGAGACCCAGTACTTC
j_call: TRBJ2-5; clone_size: .; v_call: TRBV5-1; d_call: TRBD2; cdr3_aa: CASSQAGVPQETQYF; cdr3_nt: TGCGCCAGCAGCCAAGCGGGGGTTCCCCAAGAGACCCAGTACTTC
j_call: TRBJ1-1; clone_size: .; v_call: TRBV9; d_call: .; cdr3_aa: CASSVGVGGGIAEAFF; cdr3_nt: TGTGCCAGCAGCGTAGGGGTTGGTGGGGGAATCGCTGAAGCTTTCTTT
j_call: TRBJ2-4; clone_size: .; v_call: TRBV15; d_call: TRBD1; cdr3_aa: CATSRARDRGSKNIQYF; cdr3_nt: TGTGCCACCAGCAGAGCTCGGGACAGGGGATCCAAAAACATTCAGTACTTC
j_call: TRBJ1-2; clone_size: .; v_call: TRBV5-1; d_call: TRBD1; cdr3_aa: CASSNPGQNYGYTF; cdr3_nt: TGCGCCAGCAGCAACCCGGGACAGAATTATGGCTACACCTTC
j_call: TRBJ1-6; clone_size: .; v_call: TRBV7-2; d_call: TRBD1; cdr3_aa: CASSLQGDNSPLHF; cdr3_nt: TGTGCCAGCAGCCTACAGGGGGATAATTCACCCCTCCACTTT
j_call: TRBJ1-6; clone_size: .; v_call: TRBV5-1; d_call: .; cdr3_aa: CASSLVAGAEGSPLHF; cdr3_nt: TGCGCCAGCAGCTTGGTGGCAGGGGCTGAGGGGTCACCCCTCCACTTT
j_call: TRBJ2-5; clone_size: .; v_call: TRBV6-4; d_call: .; cdr3_aa: CASTRSLQETQYF; cdr3_nt: TGTGCCAGCACCCGAAGCTTACAAGAGACCCAGTACTTC
j_call: TRBJ1-2; clone_size: .; v_call: TRBV19; d_call: .; cdr3_aa: CASSMSSNNYGYTF; cdr3_nt: TGTGCCAGTAGTATGTCTTCCAATAACTATGGCTACACCTTC
j_call: TRBJ1-3; clone_size: once; v_call: TRBV15; d_call: .; cdr3_aa: CATSRGSPTAGSGNTIYF; cdr3_nt: TGTGCCACCAGCAGAGGGTCCCCGACCGCCGGCTCTGGAAACACCATATATTTT
j_call: TRBJ1-2; clone_size: .; v_call: TRBV29-1; d_call: .; cdr3_aa: CSVDGHNYGYTF; cdr3_nt: TGCAGCGTTGACGGTCATAACTATGGCTACACCTTC
j_call: TRBJ1-2; clone_size: .; v_call: TRBV7-2; d_call: .; cdr3_aa: CASSSLGQWDGYTF; cdr3_nt: TGTGCCAGCAGCTCTCTGGGCCAGTGGGATGGCTACACCTTC
j_call: TRBJ2-5; clone_size: .; v_call: TRBV6-5; d_call: .; cdr3_aa: CASSFGNLGGTQYF; cdr3_nt: TGTGCCAGCAGTTTCGGGAATCTCGGCGGGACCCAGTACTTC
j_call: TRBJ1-1; clone_size: .; v_call: TRBV7-2; d_call: .; cdr3_aa: CASSLWDNMNTEAFF; cdr3_nt: TGTGCCAGCAGCTTATGGGACAACATGAACACTGAAGCTTTCTTT
j_call: TRBJ2-7; clone_size: .; v_call: TRBV6-1; d_call: .; cdr3_aa: CASSETGRVYEQYF; cdr3_nt: TGTGCCAGCAGTGAAACTGGCAGGGTCTACGAGCAGTACTTC
j_call: TRBJ1-6; clone_size: .; v_call: TRBV28; d_call: TRBD1; cdr3_aa: CASSGTVSSYNSPLHF; cdr3_nt: TGTGCCAGCAGTGGGACAGTAAGCTCCTATAATTCACCCCTCCACTTT
j_call: TRBJ1-3; clone_size: .; v_call: TRBV7-2; d_call: .; cdr3_aa: CASSLYRTASPGNTIYF; cdr3_nt: TGTGCCAGCAGCTTATACCGGACGGCGTCTCCTGGAAACACCATATATTTT
j_call: TRBJ2-5; clone_size: .; v_call: TRBV2; d_call: .; cdr3_aa: CASSGRDTHQETQYF; cdr3_nt: TGTGCCAGCAGCGGAAGGGACACCCACCAAGAGACCCAGTACTTC
j_call: TRBJ1-2; clone_size: .; v_call: TRBV7-3; d_call: .; cdr3_aa: CASSLSRGTSPDYGYTF; cdr3_nt: TGTGCCAGCAGCTTATCCAGAGGGACCTCTCCCGACTATGGCTACACCTTC
j_call: TRBJ1-5; clone_size: .; v_call: TRBV10-3; d_call: .; cdr3_aa: CATHRDPTAYSNQPQHF; cdr3_nt: TGTGCCACTCACCGGGACCCCACCGCTTATAGCAATCAGCCCCAGCATTTT
j_call: TRBJ1-5; clone_size: .; v_call: TRBV6-5; d_call: TRBD1; cdr3_aa: CASSRDRAHQPQHF; cdr3_nt: TGTGCCAGCAGTCGCGACAGGGCCCATCAGCCCCAGCATTTT
j_call: TRBJ2-2; clone_size: .; v_call: TRBV28; d_call: .; cdr3_aa: CASMGLNSNTGELFF; cdr3_nt: TGTGCCAGCATGGGACTTAACTCTAACACCGGGGAGCTGTTTTTT
j_call: TRBJ2-7; clone_size: few; v_call: TRBV21-1; d_call: .; cdr3_aa: CASSKRGETVSSYEQYF; cdr3_nt: TGTGCCAGCAGCAAAAGGGGGGAGACAGTAAGCTCCTACGAGCAGTACTTC
j_call: TRBJ2-5; clone_size: .; v_call: TRBV6-5; d_call: TRBD1; cdr3_aa: CASSPPRDRGSQYF; cdr3_nt: TGTGCCAGCAGTCCCCCCCGGGACAGGGGGTCCCAGTACTTC
j_call: TRBJ1-5; clone_size: .; v_call: TRBV2; d_call: .; cdr3_aa: CASRPDSFNQPQHF; cdr3_nt: TGTGCCAGCAGACCTGACAGTTTCAATCAGCCCCAGCATTTT